A selection of T cell receptor beta chains follows, all from one sample in a study of shared clonotypes between healthy human individuals. The repertoire was sequenced with immunoSEQ multiplex PCR; TCRdb's copy has only in-frame clones and lacks some. The sample comprises millions of clones, approximately 93% of which are singletons, and approximately 0.4% rests with the top ten. The sequenced material came from naive CD4+ T cells from PBMCs. The receptors stem from a man between 18 and 35 years old in good health. Some clones in this sample may be carry-over from other donors' samples. CDR3s include the opening cysteine and the closing phenylalanine or tryptophan. Each record gives: J gene, V gene, D gene, clone size, CDR3 protein, CDR3 DNA. D genes are given only for firm matches. Size is stated for part of the rows, as once, few or many counts, or as a class when the clone is expanded.

J gene: TRBJ1-1
V gene: TRBV18
D gene: NA
clone size: NA
CDR3 protein: CASSRPLISGRLAKDTEAFF
CDR3 DNA: TGTGCCAGCTCACGACCACTTATCTCAGGGCGGCTGGCTAAGGACACTGAAGCTTTCTTT

J gene: TRBJ1-1
V gene: TRBV7-7
D gene: TRBD1
clone size: NA
CDR3 protein: CASSLGQGAQVTEAFF
CDR3 DNA: TGTGCCAGCAGCCTTGGACAGGGGGCCCAGGTTACTGAAGCTTTCTTT

J gene: TRBJ2-2
V gene: TRBV10-1
D gene: NA
clone size: NA
CDR3 protein: CATRQGSGELFF
CDR3 DNA: TGCGCCACCCGGCAAGGGTCCGGGGAGCTGTTTTTT

J gene: TRBJ2-5
V gene: TRBV15
D gene: NA
clone size: NA
CDR3 protein: CATSRVLTVHKGETQYF
CDR3 DNA: TGTGCCACCAGCAGAGTTCTTACAGTCCACAAGGGAGAGACCCAGTACTTC

J gene: TRBJ2-2
V gene: TRBV7-9
D gene: NA
clone size: NA
CDR3 protein: CASSFLLNTGELFF
CDR3 DNA: TGTGCCAGCAGCTTCTTACTCAACACCGGGGAGCTGTTTTTT

J gene: TRBJ1-1
V gene: TRBV18
D gene: TRBD1
clone size: NA
CDR3 protein: CASSPTGSEAFF
CDR3 DNA: TGTGCCAGCTCACCGACAGGGTCGGAGGCTTTCTTT

J gene: TRBJ2-7
V gene: TRBV23-1
D gene: NA
clone size: NA
CDR3 protein: CASSQSGGQGIVEQYF
CDR3 DNA: TGCGCCAGCAGTCAATCGGGGGGGCAGGGTATCGTCGAGCAGTACTTC

J gene: TRBJ2-1
V gene: TRBV30
D gene: NA
clone size: NA
CDR3 protein: CALGAAYNEQFF
CDR3 DNA: TGTGCCTTAGGGGCAGCCTACAATGAGCAGTTCTTC

J gene: TRBJ2-7
V gene: TRBV7-2
D gene: NA
clone size: NA
CDR3 protein: CASSFSVGDYEQYF
CDR3 DNA: TGTGCCAGCAGCTTTTCTGTCGGAGACTACGAGCAGTACTTC

J gene: TRBJ2-1
V gene: TRBV6-1
D gene: TRBD2
clone size: NA
CDR3 protein: CASSWTSVGEQFF
CDR3 DNA: TGTGCCAGCAGTTGGACTAGCGTAGGTGAGCAGTTCTTC

J gene: TRBJ1-4
V gene: TRBV5-4
D gene: NA
clone size: NA
CDR3 protein: CASRRRGESNEKLFF
CDR3 DNA: TGTGCCAGCAGACGCAGGGGAGAGAGTAATGAAAAACTGTTTTTT

J gene: TRBJ2-2
V gene: TRBV7-9
D gene: TRBD1
clone size: NA
CDR3 protein: CASTQRGTDTTGELFF
CDR3 DNA: TGTGCCAGCACCCAGAGGGGGACAGACACCACCGGGGAGCTGTTTTTT

J gene: TRBJ2-2
V gene: TRBV2
D gene: NA
clone size: NA
CDR3 protein: CASSSSRAGELFF
CDR3 DNA: TGTGCCAGCAGCTCGAGTCGAGCCGGGGAGCTGTTTTTT

J gene: TRBJ1-3
V gene: TRBV5-1
D gene: NA
clone size: NA
CDR3 protein: CASSLPQEASGNTIYF
CDR3 DNA: TGCGCCAGCAGCTTGCCCCAGGAGGCCTCTGGAAACACCATATATTTT

J gene: TRBJ1-1
V gene: TRBV6-5
D gene: NA
clone size: NA
CDR3 protein: CASSTGQLNTEAFF
CDR3 DNA: TGTGCCAGCAGTACCGGACAGTTGAACACTGAAGCTTTCTTT

J gene: TRBJ1-1
V gene: TRBV6-5
D gene: NA
clone size: NA
CDR3 protein: CASSRAGGTEAFF
CDR3 DNA: TGTGCCAGCAGTAGGGCTGGGGGCACTGAAGCTTTCTTT

J gene: TRBJ2-5
V gene: TRBV29-1
D gene: NA
clone size: once
CDR3 protein: CSVKGGTQETQYF
CDR3 DNA: TGCAGCGTTAAAGGGGGGACTCAAGAGACCCAGTACTTC

J gene: TRBJ1-1
V gene: TRBV6-6
D gene: NA
clone size: NA
CDR3 protein: CASSLQGTEAFF
CDR3 DNA: TGTGCCAGCAGTTTACAGGGCACTGAAGCTTTCTTT

J gene: TRBJ2-7
V gene: TRBV5-3
D gene: NA
clone size: NA
CDR3 protein: CARSLRWVGVRSSGLDEQYF
CDR3 DNA: TGTGCCAGAAGCTTGAGGTGGGTGGGAGTACGTAGTTCAGGTCTGGACGAGCAGTACTTC

J gene: TRBJ2-1
V gene: TRBV4-1
D gene: NA
clone size: NA
CDR3 protein: CASTGTSGGEQFF
CDR3 DNA: TGCGCCAGCACTGGGACCTCTGGAGGTGAGCAGTTCTTC

J gene: TRBJ2-7
V gene: TRBV28
D gene: TRBD1
clone size: NA
CDR3 protein: CASRTGGAYEQYF
CDR3 DNA: TGTGCCAGCAGGACAGGGGGGGCCTACGAGCAGTACTTC

J gene: TRBJ1-1
V gene: TRBV5-1
D gene: NA
clone size: NA
CDR3 protein: CASSRDSNTEAFF
CDR3 DNA: TGCGCCAGCAGCCGGGACTCCAACACTGAAGCTTTCTTT

J gene: TRBJ2-7
V gene: TRBV29-1
D gene: NA
clone size: NA
CDR3 protein: CSVPTGSDEQYF
CDR3 DNA: TGCAGCGTTCCGACAGGTAGCGACGAGCAGTACTTC

J gene: TRBJ2-6
V gene: TRBV5-5
D gene: NA
clone size: NA
CDR3 protein: CASSLARRRTTGANVLTF
CDR3 DNA: TGTGCCAGCAGCTTGGCGAGGCGTAGGACTACTGGGGCCAACGTCCTGACTTTC

J gene: TRBJ2-1
V gene: TRBV7-3
D gene: NA
clone size: NA
CDR3 protein: CASSAGSDSYNEQFF
CDR3 DNA: TGTGCCAGCAGCGCCGGCTCTGACTCCTACAATGAGCAGTTCTTC

J gene: TRBJ2-5
V gene: TRBV7-9
D gene: TRBD1
clone size: NA
CDR3 protein: CASSSRQGEIFLTQETQYF
CDR3 DNA: TGTGCCAGCAGCTCGCGACAGGGGGAGATATTCCTTACTCAAGAGACCCAGTACTTC

J gene: TRBJ2-3
V gene: TRBV5-1
D gene: TRBD1
clone size: NA
CDR3 protein: CASSSTGGADTQYF
CDR3 DNA: TGCGCCAGCAGCTCAACAGGGGGCGCAGATACGCAGTATTTT

J gene: TRBJ2-2
V gene: TRBV5-6
D gene: NA
clone size: few
CDR3 protein: CASSLASWRVNTGELFF
CDR3 DNA: TGTGCCAGCAGCTTGGCCAGCTGGCGGGTGAACACCGGGGAGCTGTTTTTT

J gene: TRBJ2-7
V gene: TRBV6-5
D gene: NA
clone size: NA
CDR3 protein: CASSRFRDNPSEQYF
CDR3 DNA: TGTGCCAGCAGCCGCTTCCGGGACAATCCATCCGAGCAGTACTTC

J gene: TRBJ2-1
V gene: TRBV5-4
D gene: TRBD1
clone size: NA
CDR3 protein: CASSLVGDRGSEQFF
CDR3 DNA: TGTGCCAGCAGCTTGGTAGGGGACAGGGGATCTGAGCAGTTCTTC

J gene: TRBJ2-3
V gene: TRBV29-1
D gene: NA
clone size: once
CDR3 protein: CSAGTVASTDTQYF
CDR3 DNA: TGCAGCGCCGGGACGGTCGCTAGCACAGATACGCAGTATTTT

J gene: TRBJ2-1
V gene: TRBV5-8
D gene: NA
clone size: NA
CDR3 protein: CASSLFRGTPYNEQFF
CDR3 DNA: TGTGCCAGCAGCTTGTTCAGGGGGACTCCCTACAATGAGCAGTTCTTC

J gene: TRBJ2-1
V gene: TRBV6-1
D gene: NA
clone size: NA
CDR3 protein: CATEERSSYNEQFF
CDR3 DNA: TGTGCCACAGAGGAGCGGAGCTCCTACAATGAGCAGTTCTTC

J gene: TRBJ2-3
V gene: TRBV11-2
D gene: NA
clone size: NA
CDR3 protein: CASSLDAGLSTDTQYF
CDR3 DNA: TGTGCCAGCAGCTTAGATGCGGGCCTTAGCACAGATACGCAGTATTTT

J gene: TRBJ1-2
V gene: TRBV10-3
D gene: TRBD1
clone size: NA
CDR3 protein: CAISGGDRMDGYTF
CDR3 DNA: TGTGCCATCAGCGGAGGGGACAGGATGGATGGCTACACCTTC

J gene: TRBJ1-2
V gene: TRBV28
D gene: NA
clone size: NA
CDR3 protein: CASSSGQGPYYGYTF
CDR3 DNA: TGTGCCAGCAGTTCCGGCCAGGGTCCATACTATGGCTACACCTTC

J gene: TRBJ2-1
V gene: TRBV7-9
D gene: NA
clone size: NA
CDR3 protein: CASSFGESYRHEQFF
CDR3 DNA: TGTGCCAGCAGCTTTGGAGAGTCATACCGCCATGAGCAGTTCTTC

J gene: TRBJ2-5
V gene: TRBV6-5
D gene: TRBD1
clone size: once
CDR3 protein: CASSRDRLGTQYF
CDR3 DNA: TGTGCCAGCAGTAGGGACAGGCTGGGGACCCAGTACTTC

J gene: TRBJ2-3
V gene: TRBV7-9
D gene: NA
clone size: NA
CDR3 protein: CASSSYGHGTDTQYF
CDR3 DNA: TGTGCCAGCAGCTCTTACGGACACGGCACAGATACGCAGTATTTT

J gene: TRBJ2-1
V gene: TRBV11-2
D gene: TRBD2
clone size: NA
CDR3 protein: CASSELSGRAGLSEQFF
CDR3 DNA: TGTGCCAGCAGCGAGCTGAGCGGGAGGGCCGGTCTGAGTGAGCAGTTCTTC

J gene: TRBJ1-3
V gene: TRBV6-5
D gene: NA
clone size: NA
CDR3 protein: CASSSFSGNTIYF
CDR3 DNA: TGTGCCAGCAGTTCTTTCTCTGGAAACACCATATATTTT

J gene: TRBJ2-7
V gene: TRBV28
D gene: NA
clone size: NA
CDR3 protein: CASAPPYSYEQYF
CDR3 DNA: TGTGCCAGCGCCCCCCCATACTCCTACGAGCAGTACTTC

J gene: TRBJ2-2
V gene: TRBV5-1
D gene: NA
clone size: NA
CDR3 protein: CASTPDSNTGELFF
CDR3 DNA: TGCGCCAGCACCCCGGACAGTAACACCGGGGAGCTGTTTTTT

J gene: TRBJ2-7
V gene: TRBV5-1
D gene: NA
clone size: NA
CDR3 protein: CASSLPPTSVIHEQYF
CDR3 DNA: TGCGCCAGCAGCTTGCCCCCGACATCGGTGATCCACGAGCAGTACTTC

J gene: TRBJ1-2
V gene: TRBV28
D gene: NA
clone size: NA
CDR3 protein: CASGASGSYGYTF
CDR3 DNA: TGTGCCAGCGGGGCATCCGGGAGCTATGGCTACACCTTC

J gene: TRBJ2-1
V gene: TRBV18
D gene: NA
clone size: NA
CDR3 protein: CASSPAGTSSYNEQFF
CDR3 DNA: TGTGCCAGCTCACCAGCAGGCACAAGCTCCTACAATGAGCAGTTCTTC

J gene: TRBJ1-5
V gene: TRBV5-1
D gene: NA
clone size: NA
CDR3 protein: CASSPEGGHQPQHF
CDR3 DNA: TGCGCCAGCAGCCCAGAAGGGGGGCATCAGCCCCAGCATTTT

J gene: TRBJ1-1
V gene: TRBV5-1
D gene: NA
clone size: few
CDR3 protein: CASSWDLSGTEAFF
CDR3 DNA: TGCGCCAGCAGCTGGGATTTATCAGGCACTGAAGCTTTCTTT

J gene: TRBJ1-1
V gene: TRBV6-1
D gene: NA
clone size: NA
CDR3 protein: CASSEPGTVNTEAFF
CDR3 DNA: TGTGCCAGCAGTGAACCCGGGACGGTGAACACTGAAGCTTTCTTT

J gene: TRBJ2-1
V gene: TRBV4-1
D gene: NA
clone size: NA
CDR3 protein: CASSHLLNPRYNEQFF
CDR3 DNA: TGCGCCAGCAGCCACCTACTAAACCCTCGCTACAATGAGCAGTTCTTC

J gene: TRBJ2-7
V gene: TRBV27
D gene: NA
clone size: once
CDR3 protein: CASSMDGYEQYF
CDR3 DNA: TGTGCCAGCAGTATGGACGGCTACGAGCAGTACTTC

J gene: TRBJ1-2
V gene: TRBV6-1
D gene: TRBD1
clone size: few
CDR3 protein: CATRQGFLGGYTF
CDR3 DNA: TGTGCCACCAGACAGGGCTTTTTGGGTGGCTACACCTTC

J gene: TRBJ2-7
V gene: TRBV9
D gene: NA
clone size: NA
CDR3 protein: CASSPRDRGSYEQYF
CDR3 DNA: TGTGCCAGCAGCCCGCGGGACCGAGGCTCCTACGAGCAGTACTTC

J gene: TRBJ2-1
V gene: TRBV5-8
D gene: NA
clone size: once
CDR3 protein: CASKASIYNEQFF
CDR3 DNA: TGTGCCAGCAAGGCTAGCATATACAATGAGCAGTTCTTC

J gene: TRBJ1-1
V gene: TRBV2
D gene: NA
clone size: NA
CDR3 protein: CASSEQGRRVSTEAFF
CDR3 DNA: TGTGCCAGCAGCGAGCAGGGTCGTCGGGTAAGCACTGAAGCTTTCTTT